This T cell receptor (beta chain) was found in a study of blood T cell repertoires in COVID-19. Method: immunoSEQ multiplex PCR; TCRdb's copy keeps in-frame clones and lacks some. The sample lists 250,000 or so clones; around 89% were seen once. This clone was counted many times. This CDR3 spans 15 amino acids. Germline CDR1 and CDR2: MNHNS and SASEGT. With V trimmed by 2 bases and J by 0 bases, 2 bases remained unmatched. What the recovered Cohort 3 donors had was two negative PCRs, clearance, or symptom resolution. The source material was PBMCs or T cells enriched from blood (not recorded which). The rearrangement links TRBV6-1 to TRBJ2-7, with 9 bases matching TRBD2. The source is a man aged 40-49 years who had recovered from COVID-19. The CDR3 DNA is TGTGCCAGCAGTGAACTAGCGGGGAGCTCCTACGAGCAGTACTTC. It specifies CASSELAGSSYEQYF.